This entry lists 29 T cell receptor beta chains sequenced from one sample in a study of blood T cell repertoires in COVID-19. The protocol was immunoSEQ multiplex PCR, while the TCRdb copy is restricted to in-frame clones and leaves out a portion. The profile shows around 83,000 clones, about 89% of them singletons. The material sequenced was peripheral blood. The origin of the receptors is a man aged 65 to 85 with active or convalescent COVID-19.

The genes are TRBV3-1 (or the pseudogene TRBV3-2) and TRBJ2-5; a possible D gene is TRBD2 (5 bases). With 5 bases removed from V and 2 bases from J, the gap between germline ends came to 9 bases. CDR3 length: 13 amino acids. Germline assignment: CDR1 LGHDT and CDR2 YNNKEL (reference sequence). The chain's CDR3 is CASSSPGQETQYF. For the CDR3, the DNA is TGTGCCAGCAGCTCCCCGGGACAAGAGACCCAGTACTTC.

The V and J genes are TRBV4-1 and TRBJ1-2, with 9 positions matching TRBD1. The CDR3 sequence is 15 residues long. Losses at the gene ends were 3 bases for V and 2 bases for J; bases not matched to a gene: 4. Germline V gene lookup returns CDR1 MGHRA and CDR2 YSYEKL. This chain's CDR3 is CASSHPGQGNYGYTF. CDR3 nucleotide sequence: TGCGCCAGCAGCCATCCGGGACAGGGAAACTATGGCTACACCTTC.

The CDR3 sequence: CASSARLAGGYNEQFF. CDR3 bases: TGTGCCAGCAGCGCAAGACTAGCGGGAGGATACAATGAGCAGTTCTTC. The chain is built from TRBV9 and TRBJ2-1; 13 nucleotides align to TRBD2. Germline CDR1 reads SGDLS; CDR2 reads YYNGEE. Trimming removed 3 bases from V and 4 bases from J; junction bases left unmatched: 4. CDR3 length: 16 residues.

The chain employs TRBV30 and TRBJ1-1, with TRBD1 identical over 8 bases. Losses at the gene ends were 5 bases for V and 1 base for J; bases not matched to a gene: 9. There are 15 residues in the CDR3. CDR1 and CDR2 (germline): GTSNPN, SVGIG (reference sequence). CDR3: CAWGRGGTGNTEAFF. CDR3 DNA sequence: TGTGCCTGGGGAAGAGGCGGGACAGGGAACACTGAAGCTTTCTTT. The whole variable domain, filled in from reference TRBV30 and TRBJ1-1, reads SQTIHQWPATLVQPVGSPLSLECTVEGTSNPNLYWYRQAAGRGLQLLFYSVGIGQISSEVPQNLSASRPQDRQFILSSKKLLLSDSGFYLCAWGRGGTGNTEAFFGQGTRLTVV.

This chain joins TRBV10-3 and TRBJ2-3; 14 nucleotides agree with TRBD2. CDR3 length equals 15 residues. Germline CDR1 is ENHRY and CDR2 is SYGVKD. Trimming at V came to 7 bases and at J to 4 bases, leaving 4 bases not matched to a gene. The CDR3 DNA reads TGTGCCATCACCCGACTAGCGGGAGGGGCAGATACGCAGTATTTT. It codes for CAITRLAGGADTQYF.

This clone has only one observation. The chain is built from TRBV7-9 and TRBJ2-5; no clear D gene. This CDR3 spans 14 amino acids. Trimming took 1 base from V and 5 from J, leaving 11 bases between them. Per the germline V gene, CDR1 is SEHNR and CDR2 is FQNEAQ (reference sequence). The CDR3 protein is CASSLGSLNETQYF. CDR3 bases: TGTGCCAGCAGCTTAGGTTCTCTAAACGAGACCCAGTACTTC.

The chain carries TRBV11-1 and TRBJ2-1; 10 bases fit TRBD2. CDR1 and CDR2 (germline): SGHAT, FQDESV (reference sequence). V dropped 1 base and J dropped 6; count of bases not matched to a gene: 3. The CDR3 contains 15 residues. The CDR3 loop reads CASSLGASGSNEQFF. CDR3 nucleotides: TGTGCCAGCAGCTTAGGGGCTAGCGGGAGCAATGAGCAGTTCTTC.

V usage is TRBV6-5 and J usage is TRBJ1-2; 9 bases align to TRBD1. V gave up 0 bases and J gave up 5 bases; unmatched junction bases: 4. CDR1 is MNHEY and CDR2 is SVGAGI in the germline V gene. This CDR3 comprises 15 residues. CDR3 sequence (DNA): TGTGCCAGCAGTTACTCGTTACAGGGGGCTTATGGCTACACCTTC. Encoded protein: CASSYSLQGAYGYTF.

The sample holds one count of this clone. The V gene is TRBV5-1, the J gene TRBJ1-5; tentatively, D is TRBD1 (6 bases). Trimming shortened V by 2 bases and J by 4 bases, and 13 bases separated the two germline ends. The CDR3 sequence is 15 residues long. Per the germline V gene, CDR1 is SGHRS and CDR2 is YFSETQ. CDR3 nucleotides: TGCGCCAGCAGCTTACAGGGTGCCCAAAATCAGCCCCAGCATTTT. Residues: CASSLQGAQNQPQHF.

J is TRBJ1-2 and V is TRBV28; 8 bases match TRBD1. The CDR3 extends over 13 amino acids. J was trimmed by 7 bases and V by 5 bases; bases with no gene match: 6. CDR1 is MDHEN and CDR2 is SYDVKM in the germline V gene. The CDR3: CASSQGARGGYTF. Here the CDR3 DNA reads TGTGCCAGCAGTCAGGGGGCTAGAGGTGGCTACACCTTC.

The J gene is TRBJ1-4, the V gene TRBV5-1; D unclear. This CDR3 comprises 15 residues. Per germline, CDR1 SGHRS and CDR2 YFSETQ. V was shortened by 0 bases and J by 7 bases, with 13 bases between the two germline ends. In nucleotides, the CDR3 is TGCGCCAGCAGCTTGGTATCGGGGTACGGTGAAAAACTGTTTTTT. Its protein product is CASSLVSGYGEKLFF.

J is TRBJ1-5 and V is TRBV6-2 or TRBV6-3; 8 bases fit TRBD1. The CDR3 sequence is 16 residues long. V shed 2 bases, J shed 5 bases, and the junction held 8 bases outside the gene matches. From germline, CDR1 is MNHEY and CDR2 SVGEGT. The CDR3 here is CASSYMTGDIHQPQHF. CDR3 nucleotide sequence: TGTGCCAGCAGTTACATGACAGGGGACATACATCAGCCCCAGCATTTT.

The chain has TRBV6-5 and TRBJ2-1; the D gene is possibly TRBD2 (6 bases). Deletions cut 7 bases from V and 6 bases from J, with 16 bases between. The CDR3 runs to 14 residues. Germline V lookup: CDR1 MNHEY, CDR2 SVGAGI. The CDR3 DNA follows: TGTGCCAGCACCGGGACTCGCTTGGGCAATGAGCAGTTCTTC. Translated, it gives CASTGTRLGNEQFF.

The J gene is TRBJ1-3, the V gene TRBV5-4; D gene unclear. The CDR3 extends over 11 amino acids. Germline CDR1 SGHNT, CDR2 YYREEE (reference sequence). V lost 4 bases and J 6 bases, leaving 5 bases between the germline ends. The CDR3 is CASSDKNTIYF. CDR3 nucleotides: TGTGCCAGCAGCGACAAAAACACCATATATTTT.

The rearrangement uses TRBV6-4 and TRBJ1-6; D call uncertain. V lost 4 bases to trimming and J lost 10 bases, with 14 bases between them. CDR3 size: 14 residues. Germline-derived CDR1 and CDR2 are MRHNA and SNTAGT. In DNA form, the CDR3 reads TGTGCCAGCAGTGTCCGCCCCGGGGTATCACCCCTCCACTTT. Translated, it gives CASSVRPGVSPLHF.

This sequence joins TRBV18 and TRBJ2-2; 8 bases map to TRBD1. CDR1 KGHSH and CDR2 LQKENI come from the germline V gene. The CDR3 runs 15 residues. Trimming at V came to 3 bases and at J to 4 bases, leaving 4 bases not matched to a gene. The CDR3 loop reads CASSPGQAPTGELFF. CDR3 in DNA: TGTGCCAGCTCACCGGGACAGGCCCCCACCGGGGAGCTGTTTTTT. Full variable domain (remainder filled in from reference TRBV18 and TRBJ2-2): NAGVMQNPRHLVRRRGQEARLRCSPMKGHSHVYWYRQLPEEGLKFMVYLQKENIIDESGMPKERFSAEFPKEGPSILRIQQVVRGDSAAYFCASSPGQAPTGELFFGEGSRLTVL.

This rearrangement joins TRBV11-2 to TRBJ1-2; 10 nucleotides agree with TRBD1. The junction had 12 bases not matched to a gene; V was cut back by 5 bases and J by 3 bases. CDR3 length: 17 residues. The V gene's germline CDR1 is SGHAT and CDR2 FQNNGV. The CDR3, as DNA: TGTGCCAGCAGCCCCCAGGACAGGGGGAGCAGGGACTATGGCTACACCTTC. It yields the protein CASSPQDRGSRDYGYTF.

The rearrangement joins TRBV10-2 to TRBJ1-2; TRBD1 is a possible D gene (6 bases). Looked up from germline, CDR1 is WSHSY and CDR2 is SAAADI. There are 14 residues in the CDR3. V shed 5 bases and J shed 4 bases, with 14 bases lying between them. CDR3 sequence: CASSFGGAFYGYTF. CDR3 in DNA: TGCGCCAGCAGTTTTGGGGGCGCCTTCTATGGCTACACCTTC.

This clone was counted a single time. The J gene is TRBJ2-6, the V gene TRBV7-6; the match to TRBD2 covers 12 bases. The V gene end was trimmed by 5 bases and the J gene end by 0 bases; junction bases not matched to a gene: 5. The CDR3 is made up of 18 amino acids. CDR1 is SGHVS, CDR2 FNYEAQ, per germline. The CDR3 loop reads CASSHTSGRFSGANVLTF. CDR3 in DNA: TGTGCCAGCAGCCACACTAGCGGGAGGTTCTCTGGGGCCAACGTCCTGACTTTC. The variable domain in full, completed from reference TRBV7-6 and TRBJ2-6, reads GAGVSQSPRYKVTKRGQDVALRCDPISGHVSLYWYRQALGQGPEFLTYFNYEAQQDKSGLPNDRFSAERPEGSISTLTIQRTEQRDSAMYRCASSHTSGRFSGANVLTFGAGSRLTVL.

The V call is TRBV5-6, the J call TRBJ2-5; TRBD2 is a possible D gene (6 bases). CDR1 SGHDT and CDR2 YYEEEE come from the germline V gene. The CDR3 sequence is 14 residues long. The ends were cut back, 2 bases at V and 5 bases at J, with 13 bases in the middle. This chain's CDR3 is CASSLVGSGETQYF. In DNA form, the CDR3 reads TGTGCCAGCAGCTTAGTCGGGAGCGGGGAGACCCAGTACTTC.

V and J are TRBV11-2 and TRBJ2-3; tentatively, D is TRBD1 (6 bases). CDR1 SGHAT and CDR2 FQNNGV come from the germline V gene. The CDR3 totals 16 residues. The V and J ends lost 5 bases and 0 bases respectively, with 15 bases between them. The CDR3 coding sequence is TGTGCCAGCAGCCAACCGACAGGATTTAGCACAGATACGCAGTATTTT. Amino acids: CASSQPTGFSTDTQYF.

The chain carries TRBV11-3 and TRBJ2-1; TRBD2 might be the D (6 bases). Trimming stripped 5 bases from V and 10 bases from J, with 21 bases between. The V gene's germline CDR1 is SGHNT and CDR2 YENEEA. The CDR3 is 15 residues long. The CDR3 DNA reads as TGTGCCAGCAGCCCAGCCGGGACGCACGCGGGGGAGCAGTTCTTC. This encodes CASSPAGTHAGEQFF.

CDR3: CASSDRASGNTIYF. The CDR3 DNA follows: TGTGCCAGCAGTGACAGGGCCTCGGGAAACACCATATATTTT. The genes are TRBV25-1 and TRBJ1-3; D possibly corresponds to TRBD1 (5 bases). Trimming shortened V by 3 bases and J by 4 bases, and 10 bases separated the two germline ends. CDR1 MGHDK and CDR2 SYGVNS come from the germline V gene. The CDR3 covers 14 residues.

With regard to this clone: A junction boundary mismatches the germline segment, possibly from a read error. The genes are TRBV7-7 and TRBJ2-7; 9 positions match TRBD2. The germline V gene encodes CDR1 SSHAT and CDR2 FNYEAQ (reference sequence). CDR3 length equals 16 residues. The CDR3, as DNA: TGTGCTAGCAGCTTGAGACTAGCGGACGAGGGGTACGAGCAGTACTTC. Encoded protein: CASSLRLADEGYEQYF.

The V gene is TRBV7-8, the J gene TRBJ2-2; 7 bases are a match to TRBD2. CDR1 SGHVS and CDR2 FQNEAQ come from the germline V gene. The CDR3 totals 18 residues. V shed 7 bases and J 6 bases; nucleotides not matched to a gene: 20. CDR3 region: CASTFEQWRERKAGELFF. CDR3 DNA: TGTGCCAGCACCTTCGAGCAGTGGCGGGAGAGGAAGGCCGGGGAGCTGTTTTTT.

The CDR3 sequence is CASSEFFDTGGYTF. CDR3 DNA: TGTGCCAGCAGTGAATTTTTCGATACCGGTGGCTACACCTTC. This sequence joins TRBV6-1 and TRBJ1-2, with unresolved D. CDR3 length: 14 amino acids. Germline V CDR1 and CDR2: MNHNS, SASEGT. Trimming shortened V by 2 bases and J by 7 bases, and 14 bases separated the two germline ends.

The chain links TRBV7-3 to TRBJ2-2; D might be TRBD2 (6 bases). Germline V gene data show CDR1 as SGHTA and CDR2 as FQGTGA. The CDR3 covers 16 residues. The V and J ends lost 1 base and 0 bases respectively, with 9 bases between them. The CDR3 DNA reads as TGTGCCAGCAGCTTAAGCGGGGCTACGAACACCGGGGAGCTGTTTTTT. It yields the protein CASSLSGATNTGELFF.

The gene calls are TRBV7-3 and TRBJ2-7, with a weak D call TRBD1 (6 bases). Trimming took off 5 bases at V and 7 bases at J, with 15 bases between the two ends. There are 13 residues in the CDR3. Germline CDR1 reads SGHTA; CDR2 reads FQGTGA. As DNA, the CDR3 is TGTGCCAGCAGCCTCAGCCCTAGGGGGGAGCAGTACTTC. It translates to CASSLSPRGEQYF.

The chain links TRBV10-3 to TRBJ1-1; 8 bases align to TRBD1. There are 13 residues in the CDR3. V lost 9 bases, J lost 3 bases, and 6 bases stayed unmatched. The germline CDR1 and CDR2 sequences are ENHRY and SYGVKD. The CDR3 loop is CAISGGAYTEAFF. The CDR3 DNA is TGTGCCATATCAGGGGGCGCTTACACTGAAGCTTTCTTT.